Below, one T cell receptor beta chain is given with its context. The antigen is undetermined. The data belong to a study of CD8 T cells in ankylosing spondylitis. Germline CDR1 and CDR2: LGHNA and YNFKEQ. This CDR3 spans 14 amino acids. V was shortened by 4 bases and J by 6 bases, with 16 bases between the two germline ends. The authors made TCR beta libraries by quantitative 5'-RACE with molecular barcodes. MiXCR, applied by TCRdb to the 5' RACE reads, yields one record per CDR3 protein. The sample shows some 800,000 distinct CDR3 sequences, about 11% of them seen only once. Study findings and constraints: Both synovial fluid and blood in reactive arthritis had previously been reported to carry some motif variants. As for the disease-linked clones, they showed a CD8+ phenotype and occurred at relatively low frequencies in peripheral blood. Significantly higher representation of disease-linked clones was reported for matched ankylosing spondylitis synovial fluid. What appeared characteristic of ankylosing spondylitis blood was a TCR beta motif of seven to nine highly homologous variants.

This TCR came from a male donor with ankylosing spondylitis. The sequenced material came from blood, either unsorted or a sorted T cell fraction (not recorded which). The chain combines TRBV4-2 with TRBJ2-7; no definite D call. The DNA of the CDR3 is TGTGCCAGCAGCCTTCTTTTAGATGGACGCGAGCAGTACTTC. Its protein product is CASSLLLDGREQYF.